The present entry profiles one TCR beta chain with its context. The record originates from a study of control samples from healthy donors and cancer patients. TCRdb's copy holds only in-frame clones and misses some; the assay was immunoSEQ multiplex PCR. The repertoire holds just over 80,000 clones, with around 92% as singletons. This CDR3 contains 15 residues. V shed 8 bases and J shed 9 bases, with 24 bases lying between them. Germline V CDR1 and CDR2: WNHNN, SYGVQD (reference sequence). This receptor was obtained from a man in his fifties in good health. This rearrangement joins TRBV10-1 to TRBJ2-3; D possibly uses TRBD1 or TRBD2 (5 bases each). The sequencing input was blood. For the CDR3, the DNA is TGCGCCAGCGGCACCGGGACCTTCCTGGGCTCAACGCAGTATTTT. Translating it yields CASGTGTFLGSTQYF.